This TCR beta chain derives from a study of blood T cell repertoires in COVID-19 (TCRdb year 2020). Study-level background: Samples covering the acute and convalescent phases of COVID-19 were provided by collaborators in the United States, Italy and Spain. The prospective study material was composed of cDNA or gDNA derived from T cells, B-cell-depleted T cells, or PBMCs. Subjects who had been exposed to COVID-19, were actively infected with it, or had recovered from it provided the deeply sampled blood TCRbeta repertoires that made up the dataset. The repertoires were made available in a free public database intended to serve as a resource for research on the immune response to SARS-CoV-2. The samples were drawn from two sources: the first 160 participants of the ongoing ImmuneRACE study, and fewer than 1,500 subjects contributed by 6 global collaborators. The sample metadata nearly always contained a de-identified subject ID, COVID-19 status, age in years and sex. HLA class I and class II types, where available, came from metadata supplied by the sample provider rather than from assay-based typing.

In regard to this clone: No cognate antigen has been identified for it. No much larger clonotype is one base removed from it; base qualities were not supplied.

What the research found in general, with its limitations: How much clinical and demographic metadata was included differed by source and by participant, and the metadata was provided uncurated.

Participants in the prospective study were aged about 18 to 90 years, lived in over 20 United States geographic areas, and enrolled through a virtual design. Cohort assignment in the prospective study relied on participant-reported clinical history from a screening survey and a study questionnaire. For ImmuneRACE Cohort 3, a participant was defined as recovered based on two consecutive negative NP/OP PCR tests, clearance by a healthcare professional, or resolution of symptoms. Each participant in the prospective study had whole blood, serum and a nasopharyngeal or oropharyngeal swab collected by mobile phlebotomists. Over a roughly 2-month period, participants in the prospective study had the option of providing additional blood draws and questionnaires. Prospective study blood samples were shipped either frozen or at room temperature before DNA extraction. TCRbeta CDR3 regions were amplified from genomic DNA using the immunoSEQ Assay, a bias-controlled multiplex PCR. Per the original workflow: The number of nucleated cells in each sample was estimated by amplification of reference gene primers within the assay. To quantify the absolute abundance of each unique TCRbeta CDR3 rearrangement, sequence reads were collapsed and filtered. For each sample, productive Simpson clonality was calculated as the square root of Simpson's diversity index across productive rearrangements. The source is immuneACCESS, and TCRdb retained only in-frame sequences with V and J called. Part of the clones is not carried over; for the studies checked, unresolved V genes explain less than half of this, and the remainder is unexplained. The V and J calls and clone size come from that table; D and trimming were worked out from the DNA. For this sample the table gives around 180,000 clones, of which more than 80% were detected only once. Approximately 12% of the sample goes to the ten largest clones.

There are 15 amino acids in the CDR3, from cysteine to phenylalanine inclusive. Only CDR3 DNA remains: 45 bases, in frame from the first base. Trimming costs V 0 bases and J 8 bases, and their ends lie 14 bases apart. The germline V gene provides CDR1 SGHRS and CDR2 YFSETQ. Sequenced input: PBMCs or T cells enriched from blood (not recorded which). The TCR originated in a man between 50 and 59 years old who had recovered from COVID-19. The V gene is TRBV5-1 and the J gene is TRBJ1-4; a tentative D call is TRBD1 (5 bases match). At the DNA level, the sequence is TGCGCCAGCAGCTTGGACGCAGGGATGGGAGAAAAACTGTTTTTT. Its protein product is CASSLDAGMGEKLFF.